Below, 20 T cell receptor beta chains from the same sample are listed, as sequenced in a study of Graves' ophthalmopathy and Graves' hyperthyroidism. Beta-chain TCR CDR3 regions were amplified from RNA transcripts. First-round RT-PCR with HTBI primers preceded a second-round multiplex PCR. MiXCR, run by TCRdb on the multiplex PCR reads, gives a single entry per CDR3 protein. The table shows over a million distinct CDR3 sequences, with about 36% occurring only once. Input material: peripheral blood or thyroid tissue (not recorded which). These receptors originate from an adult man with Graves' hyperthyroidism.

This clonotype appeared many times. The chain employs TRBV15 and TRBJ1-2, with D unclear. The length of the CDR3 is 14 residues. The V gene's germline CDR1 is LNHNV and CDR2 YYDKDF (reference sequence). The V gene lost 0 bases and the J gene lost 8 bases, with 13 bases spanning the gap. The CDR3 coding sequence is TGTGCCACCAGCAGAGATTTACCAAGCCCCGGCTACACCTTC. It codes for CATSRDLPSPGYTF.

This clonotype came up many times. V is TRBV6-5 and J is TRBJ1-2; D is unresolved. This CDR3 comprises 12 residues. The germline CDR1 and CDR2 sequences are MNHEY and SVGAGI. The V end was cut by 5 bases, the J end by 4 bases, with 8 bases between. The CDR3 nucleotides are TGTGCCAGCAGTACCCCAGGCTATGGCTACACCTTC. Translation: CASSTPGYGYTF.

This clonotype was observed a few times. This chain connects TRBV2 to TRBJ2-2, with D possibly matching TRBD1 (6 bases). The CDR3 loop spans 15 amino acids. Germline V gene sequence: CDR1 SNHLY, CDR2 FYNNEI. Trimming shortened V by 3 bases and J by 4 bases, and 12 bases separated the two germline ends. CDR3 DNA: TGTGCCAGCAGTGAGCAGGGGCAGGGCACCGGGGAGCTGTTTTTT. It encodes CASSEQGQGTGELFF.

At least ten counts were recorded for this clonotype. The rearrangement uses TRBV30 and TRBJ1-2; D is perhaps TRBD1 (5 bases). The CDR3 loop spans 12 amino acids. CDR1 and CDR2 (germline): GTSNPN, SVGIG (reference sequence). The V end was cut by 3 bases, the J end by 8 bases, with 13 bases between. The CDR3 region has the DNA TGTGCCTGGAGGCCCTTAGGGACGGGCTACACCTTC. It encodes CAWRPLGTGYTF.

On this clonotype itself: Germline and junction disagree at one end, which may indicate a read error. DNA for the CDR3: TGCGCCAGCAGCCAAGAAGAGTTCTTGAACACTGAAGCTTTCTTT. Residues: CASSQEEFLNTEAFF. This chain connects TRBV11-1 to TRBJ1-1, with D unresolved. The germline CDR1 and CDR2 sequences are SGHAT and FQDESV (reference sequence). There are 15 residues in the CDR3.

This clonotype was observed at least ten times. This chain connects TRBV29-1 to TRBJ1-1; D is unclear. The CDR3 totals 12 residues. Between the trimmed V and J ends, which lost 0 bases and 4 bases, there was a span of 6 bases. Looked up from germline, CDR1 is SQVTM and CDR2 is ANQGSEA. In DNA, the CDR3 is TGCAGCGTTGAAGATAGTGGCACTGAAGCTTTCTTT. Residues: CSVEDSGTEAFF.

This clonotype was seen once. This chain joins TRBV2 and TRBJ1-5; D gene uncertain. The CDR3 consists of 14 residues. Germline values: CDR1 SNHLY, CDR2 FYNNEI. Trimming removed 8 bases at V and 4 bases at J, with 15 bases between. The CDR3 loop reads CASRLALGNQPQHF. The CDR3 DNA reads as TGTGCCAGCCGGTTGGCCTTGGGAAATCAGCCCCAGCATTTT. Supplemented by reference TRBV2 and TRBJ1-5, the full variable domain reads EPEVTQTPSHQVTQMGQEVILRCVPISNHLYFYWYRQILGQKVEFLVSFYNNEISEKSEIFDDQFSVERPDGSNFTLKIRSTKLEDSAMYFCASRLALGNQPQHFGDGTRLSIL.

At least ten counts were recorded for this clonotype. The rearrangement links TRBV2 to TRBJ1-1, with D tentatively TRBD1 (5 bases). The CDR3 has 11 amino acids. The V gene's germline CDR1 is SNHLY and CDR2 FYNNEI. V was clipped by 6 bases and J by 8 bases, with 10 bases between them. The CDR3 spells CASRDNSEAFF. CDR3 DNA sequence: TGTGCCAGCAGGGACAATTCAGAAGCTTTCTTT.

This chain links TRBV25-1 with TRBJ1-1; no definite D call. The CDR3 has 13 amino acids. Per germline, CDR1 MGHDK and CDR2 SYGVNS. V was shortened by 11 bases and J by 5 bases, with 18 bases between the two germline ends. This chain's CDR3 is CAWSVAPETEAFF. The CDR3 bases are TGTGCCTGGAGTGTAGCCCCGGAAACTGAAGCTTTCTTT.

The table lists this clonotype with many counts. V gene TRBV7-6 combines with J gene TRBJ1-1; no firm D call. The CDR3 loop spans 16 amino acids. V dropped 4 bases and J dropped 0 bases, with 15 bases sitting between them. The germline CDR1 and CDR2 sequences are SGHVS and FNYEAQ. CDR3 coding DNA: TGTGCCAGCAGCTCCATCGGGGTTTGGATGAACACTGAAGCTTTCTTT. Protein product: CASSSIGVWMNTEAFF.

V is TRBV7-9 and J is TRBJ2-7, with 12 bases lining up with TRBD2. From germline, CDR1 is SEHNR and CDR2 FQNEAQ (reference sequence). Trimming removed 5 bases from V and 7 bases from J; junction bases left unmatched: 6. The CDR3 totals 14 residues. CDR3 in amino acids: CASSNTGTSGEQYF. CDR3 DNA: TGTGCCAGCAGCAACACCGGGACTAGCGGGGAGCAGTACTTC.

This clonotype was counted many times. The chain employs TRBV6-5 and TRBJ2-7; 7 bases are a match to TRBD1. Trimming at V came to 2 bases and at J to 0 bases, leaving 7 bases not matched to a gene. CDR3 size: 16 residues. The germline CDR1 and CDR2 sequences are MNHEY and SVGAGI. CDR3 sequence (DNA): TGTGCCAGCAGTTACGGGGACAGCCTGAGCTCCTACGAGCAGTACTTC. Encoded protein: CASSYGDSLSSYEQYF.

The sample holds a few counts of this clonotype. The CDR3 ends on some other residue instead of the conserved phenylalanine or tryptophan, so this is likely a read error. The DNA is omitted, as the CDR3 cannot be located on it reliably, and the CDR3 follows TCRdb's listing. The chain recombines TRBV7-8 with TRBJ1-1; the D segment call TRBD1 is taken from the table without a DNA check. The CDR3 is made up of 10 amino acids, end residues included. The germline CDR1 and CDR2 sequences are SGHVS and FQNEAQ. The CDR3 region is CASSLASDRV.

This clonotype was counted at least ten times. For the CDR3, the DNA is TGTGCCAGCAGACAGGCCGTCAACACTGAAGCTTTCTTT. Translation gives CASRQAVNTEAFF. The chain joins TRBV12-3 or TRBV12-4 to TRBJ1-1; D perhaps matches TRBD1 (5 bases). V lost 6 bases, J lost 2 bases, and 10 bases lay in between. This CDR3 has 13 residues.

The chain has TRBV12-3 or TRBV12-4 and TRBJ1-5; TRBD1 might be the D (6 bases). The CDR3 has 16 residues. V was pared by 3 bases and J by 5 bases, with 17 bases between. DNA for the CDR3: TGTGCCAGCAGTTTTTTCCGTCCGGACAGAGATCAGCCCCAGCATTTT. Translating it yields CASSFFRPDRDQPQHF.

This clonotype was seen more than once but under ten times. The V call is TRBV20-1, the J call TRBJ2-7; 9 bases fit TRBD1. The CDR3 covers 13 residues. The germline CDR1 and CDR2 sequences are DFQATT and SNEGSKA (reference sequence). Losses at the gene ends were 5 bases for V and 9 bases for J; bases not matched to a gene: 11. This chain's CDR3 is CSAAGQGTGRQYF. In nucleotides, the CDR3 is TGCAGTGCTGCGGGACAGGGCACTGGGCGGCAGTACTTC.

This clonotype has a handful of counts. The V and J genes are TRBV7-9 and TRBJ1-2; maybe TRBD1 (5 bases). The germline V gene has CDR1 SEHNR and CDR2 FQNEAQ (reference sequence). CDR3 length: 15 residues. Trimming shortened V by 5 bases and J by 9 bases, and 22 bases separated the two germline ends. The CDR3 loop is CASSRGWGSDGSYTF. In DNA, the CDR3 is TGTGCCAGCAGCCGCGGGTGGGGGTCGGACGGCAGCTACACCTTC.

The chain is built from TRBV12-5 and TRBJ1-2; TRBD1 might be the D (5 bases). V lost 5 bases, J lost 3 bases, and 16 bases lay in between. CDR1 LGHNT and CDR2 FRNRAP come from the germline V gene. This CDR3 spans 15 amino acids. CDR3 in amino acids: CASGQKPGPDYGYTF. For the CDR3, the DNA is TGTGCTAGTGGTCAAAAACCGGGACCTGACTATGGCTACACCTTC.

This chain connects TRBV11-1 to TRBJ1-2; D may be TRBD1 (5 bases). The germline V gene encodes CDR1 SGHAT and CDR2 FQDESV (reference sequence). The CDR3 contains 15 residues. Trimming removed 5 bases from V and 6 bases from J, with 19 bases in between. The CDR3 spells CASSGGSHRGDGYTF. The CDR3 DNA sequence: TGTGCCAGCAGCGGGGGGAGCCACCGAGGGGATGGCTACACCTTC. The variable domain in full, completed from reference TRBV11-1 and TRBJ1-2, reads EAEVAQSPRYKITEKSQAVAFWCDPISGHATLYWYRQILGQGPELLVQFQDESVVDDSQLPKDRFSAERLKGVDSTLKIQPAELGDSAMYLCASSGGSHRGDGYTFGSGTRLTVV.

This chain links TRBV14 with TRBJ1-3; D is perhaps TRBD1 (6 bases). CDR3 size: 17 residues. Between the trimmed V and J ends, which lost 4 bases and 0 bases, there was a span of 16 bases. The germline CDR1 and CDR2 sequences are SGHDN and FVKESK. CDR3 sequence reads: CASSPLGGAISGNTIYF. The CDR3 region has the DNA TGTGCCAGCAGCCCACTCGGGGGGGCGATCTCTGGAAACACCATATATTTT.